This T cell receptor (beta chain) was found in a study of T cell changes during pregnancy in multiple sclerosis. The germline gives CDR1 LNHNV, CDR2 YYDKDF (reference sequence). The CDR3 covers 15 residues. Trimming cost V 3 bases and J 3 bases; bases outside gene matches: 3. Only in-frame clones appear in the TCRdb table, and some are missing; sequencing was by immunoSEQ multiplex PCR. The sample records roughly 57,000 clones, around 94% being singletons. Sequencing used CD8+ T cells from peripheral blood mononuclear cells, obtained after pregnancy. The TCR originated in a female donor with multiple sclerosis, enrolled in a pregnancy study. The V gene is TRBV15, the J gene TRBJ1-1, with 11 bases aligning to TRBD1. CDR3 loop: CATSRDRGQDTEAFF. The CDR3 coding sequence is TGTGCCACCAGCAGGGACAGGGGGCAGGACACTGAAGCTTTCTTT.